This T cell receptor (beta chain) was sequenced for a study of blood T cell repertoires in COVID-19. At the level of the study: The cDNA or gDNA used as material had been derived from T cells, B-cell-depleted T cells, or PBMCs.

The repertoire was sequenced with immunoSEQ multiplex PCR; TCRdb's copy has only in-frame clones and lacks some. The sample has under 250,000 clones, under 90% seen once. V lost 5 bases to trimming and J lost 5 bases; unmatched junction nucleotides: 13. Germline assignment: CDR1 MNHEY and CDR2 SMNVEV (reference sequence). The CDR3 is made up of 16 amino acids. In Seattle, patients joined the study during active infection and were tracked longitudinally. This TCR was sampled from a man aged 45-65 years with COVID-19, enrolled during active disease. What was sequenced was peripheral blood. This chain uses TRBV27 with TRBJ2-5; 8 bases agree with TRBD2. The CDR3 DNA is TGTGCCAGCAGTCCATGGGGACTAGGACCGGGGGAGACCCAGTACTTC. This sequence encodes CASSPWGLGPGETQYF.